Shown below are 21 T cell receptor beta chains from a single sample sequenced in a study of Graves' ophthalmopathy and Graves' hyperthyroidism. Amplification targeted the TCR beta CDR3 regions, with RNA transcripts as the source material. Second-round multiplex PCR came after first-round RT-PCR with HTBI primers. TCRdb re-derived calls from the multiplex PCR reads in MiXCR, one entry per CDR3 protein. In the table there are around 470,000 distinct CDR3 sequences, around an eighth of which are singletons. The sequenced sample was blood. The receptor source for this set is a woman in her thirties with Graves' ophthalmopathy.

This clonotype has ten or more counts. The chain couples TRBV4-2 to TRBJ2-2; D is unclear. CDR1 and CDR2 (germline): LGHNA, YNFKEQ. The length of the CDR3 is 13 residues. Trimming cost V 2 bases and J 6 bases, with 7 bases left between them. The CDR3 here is CASSQRLAGELFF. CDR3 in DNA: TGTGCCAGCAGCCAAAGGCTAGCCGGGGAGCTGTTTTTT.

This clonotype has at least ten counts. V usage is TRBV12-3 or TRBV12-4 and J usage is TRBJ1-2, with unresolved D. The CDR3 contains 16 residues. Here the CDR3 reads CVCGFQRVLVRDGYTF. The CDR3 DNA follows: TGTGTCTGCGGGTTCCAGAGAGTGCTGGTTAGGGATGGCTACACCTTC.

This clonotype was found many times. The CDR3 sequence: CASSESGTYYEQYF. The CDR3 nucleotides are TGCGCCAGCAGTGAGTCGGGGACTTACTACGAGCAGTACTTC. The genes are TRBV10-2 and TRBJ2-7; possibly TRBD2 for D (6 bases). Germline CDR1 WSHSY, CDR2 SAAADI. V was trimmed by 0 bases and J by 3 bases, leaving 9 bases between them. This CDR3 has 14 residues.

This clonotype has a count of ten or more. In DNA, the CDR3 is TGTGCCAGCACCACGCCTGGCAATCAGCCCCAGCATTTT. Translated: CASTTPGNQPQHF. This sequence joins TRBV12-3 or TRBV12-4 and TRBJ1-5; D unresolved. Deletions cut 7 bases from V and 2 bases from J, with 9 bases between. This CDR3 contains 13 residues.

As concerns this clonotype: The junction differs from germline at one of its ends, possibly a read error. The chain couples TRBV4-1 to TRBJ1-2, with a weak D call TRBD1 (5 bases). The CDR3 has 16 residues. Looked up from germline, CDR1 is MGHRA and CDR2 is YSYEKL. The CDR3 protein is CVSSQELAKGLRGYTF. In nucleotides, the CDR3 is TGCGTCAGCAGCCAAGAGCTAGCTAAGGGGTTGCGTGGCTACACCTTC.

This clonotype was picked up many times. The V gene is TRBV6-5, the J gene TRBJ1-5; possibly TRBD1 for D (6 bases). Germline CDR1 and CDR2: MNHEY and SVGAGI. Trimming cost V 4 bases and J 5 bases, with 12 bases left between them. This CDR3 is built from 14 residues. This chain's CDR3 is CASSLRGGDQPQHF. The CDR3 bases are TGTGCCAGCAGTTTGAGGGGGGGCGATCAGCCCCAGCATTTT.

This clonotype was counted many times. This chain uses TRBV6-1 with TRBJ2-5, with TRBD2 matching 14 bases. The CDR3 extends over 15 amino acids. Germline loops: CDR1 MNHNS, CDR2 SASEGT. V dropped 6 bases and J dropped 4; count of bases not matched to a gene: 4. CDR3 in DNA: TGTGCCAGCAGAAAGACTAGCGGGGGGGGAGAGACCCAGTACTTC. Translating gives CASRKTSGGGETQYF.

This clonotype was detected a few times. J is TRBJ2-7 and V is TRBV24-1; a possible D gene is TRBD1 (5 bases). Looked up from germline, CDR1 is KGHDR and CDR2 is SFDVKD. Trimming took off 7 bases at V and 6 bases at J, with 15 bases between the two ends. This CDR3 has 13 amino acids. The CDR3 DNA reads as TGTGCCACCAGCCCTACTCAGGGCCGCGAGCAGTACTTC. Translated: CATSPTQGREQYF.

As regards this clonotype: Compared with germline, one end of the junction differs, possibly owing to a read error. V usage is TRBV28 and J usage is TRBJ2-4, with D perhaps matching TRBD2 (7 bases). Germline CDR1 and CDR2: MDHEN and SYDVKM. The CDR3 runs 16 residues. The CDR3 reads CASIQGGRLAKNIKYF. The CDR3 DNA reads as TGTGCCAGCATCCAAGGGGGGAGACTAGCCAAAAACATTAAGTACTTC.

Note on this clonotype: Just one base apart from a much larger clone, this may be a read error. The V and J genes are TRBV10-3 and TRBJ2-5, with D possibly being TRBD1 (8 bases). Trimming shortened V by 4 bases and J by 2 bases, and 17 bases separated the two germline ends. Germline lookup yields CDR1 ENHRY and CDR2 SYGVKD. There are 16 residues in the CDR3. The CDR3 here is CAISVKQGGVQETQYF. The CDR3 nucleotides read TGTGCCATCAGTGTCAAACAGGGGGGGGTGCAAGAGACCCAGTACTTC.

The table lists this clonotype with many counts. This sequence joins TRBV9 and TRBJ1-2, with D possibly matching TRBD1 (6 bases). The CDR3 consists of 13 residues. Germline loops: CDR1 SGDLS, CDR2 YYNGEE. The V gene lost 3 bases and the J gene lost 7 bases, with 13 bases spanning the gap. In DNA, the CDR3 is TGTGCCAGCAGCGCAAAACTACAGGGTGGCTACACCTTC. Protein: CASSAKLQGGYTF.

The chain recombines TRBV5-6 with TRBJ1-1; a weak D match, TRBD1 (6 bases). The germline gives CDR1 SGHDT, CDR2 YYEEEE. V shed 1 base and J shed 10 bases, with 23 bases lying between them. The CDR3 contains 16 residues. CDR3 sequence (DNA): TGTGCCAGCAGCTTGATATCACTCGGACAGACCCTCGGAGCTTTCTTT. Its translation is CASSLISLGQTLGAFF.

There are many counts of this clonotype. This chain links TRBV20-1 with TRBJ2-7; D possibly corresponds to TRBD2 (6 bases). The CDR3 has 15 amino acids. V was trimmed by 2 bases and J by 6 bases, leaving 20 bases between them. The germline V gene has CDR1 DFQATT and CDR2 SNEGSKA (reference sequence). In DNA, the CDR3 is TGCAGTGCTAGAAACGCTTGGGGCAGGGAGGCCGAGCAGTACTTC. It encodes CSARNAWGREAEQYF.

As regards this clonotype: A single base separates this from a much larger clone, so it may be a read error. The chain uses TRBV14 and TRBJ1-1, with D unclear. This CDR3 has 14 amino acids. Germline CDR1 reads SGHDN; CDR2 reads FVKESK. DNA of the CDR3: TGTGCCATCAGCCAAGGCCCGTGGGCCCCTGAGGCTTTCTTT. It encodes CAISQGPWAPEAFF.

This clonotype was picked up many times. The CDR3 DNA is TGCGCCAGCAGCTATAGACAGGGGGGCACTGAAGCTTTCTTT. It specifies CASSYRQGGTEAFF. This chain joins TRBV5-1 and TRBJ1-1; TRBD1 agrees at 9 bases. This CDR3 contains 14 residues. The V segment lost 3 bases and the J segment 4 bases; nucleotides outside the gene matches: 4. CDR1 is SGHRS and CDR2 is YFSETQ in the germline V gene.

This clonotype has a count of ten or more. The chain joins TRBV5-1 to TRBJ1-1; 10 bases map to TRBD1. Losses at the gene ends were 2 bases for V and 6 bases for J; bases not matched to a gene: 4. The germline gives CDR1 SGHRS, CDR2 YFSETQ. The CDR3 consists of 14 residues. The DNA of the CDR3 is TGCGCCAGCAGCTTTCGGGACAGGGGTTCTGAAGCTTTCTTT. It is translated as CASSFRDRGSEAFF. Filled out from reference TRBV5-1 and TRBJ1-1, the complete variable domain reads KAGVTQTPRYLIKTRGQQVTLSCSPISGHRSVSWYQQTPGQGLQFLFEYFSETQRNKGNFPGRFSGRQFSNSRSEMNVSTLELGDSALYLCASSFRDRGSEAFFGQGTRLTVV.

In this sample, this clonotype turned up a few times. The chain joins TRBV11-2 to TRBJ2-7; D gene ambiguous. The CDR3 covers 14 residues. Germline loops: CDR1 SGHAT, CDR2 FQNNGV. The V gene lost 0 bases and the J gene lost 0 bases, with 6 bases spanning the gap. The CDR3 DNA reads TGTGCCAGCAGCTTAGAGTATAGCTCCTACGAGCAGTACTTC. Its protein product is CASSLEYSSYEQYF. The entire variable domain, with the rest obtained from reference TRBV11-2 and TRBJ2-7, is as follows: EAGVAQSPRYKIIEKRQSVAFWCNPISGHATLYWYQQILGQGPKLLIQFQNNGVVDDSQLPKDRFSAERLKGVDSTLKIQPAKLEDSAVYLCASSLEYSSYEQYFGPGTRLTVT.

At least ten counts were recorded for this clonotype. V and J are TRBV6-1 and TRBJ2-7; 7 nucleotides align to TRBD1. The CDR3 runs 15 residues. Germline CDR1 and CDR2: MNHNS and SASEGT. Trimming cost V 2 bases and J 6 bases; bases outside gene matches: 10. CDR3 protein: CASSEKGTVIREQYF. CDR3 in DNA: TGTGCCAGCAGTGAAAAGGGGACAGTCATTCGCGAGCAGTACTTC.

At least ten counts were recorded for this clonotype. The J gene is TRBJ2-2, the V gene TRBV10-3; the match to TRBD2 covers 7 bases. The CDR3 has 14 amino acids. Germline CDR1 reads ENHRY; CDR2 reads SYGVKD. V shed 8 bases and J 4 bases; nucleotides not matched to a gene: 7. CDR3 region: CAIWAGVSTGELFF. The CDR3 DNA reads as TGTGCCATCTGGGCGGGGGTCAGCACCGGGGAGCTGTTTTTT.

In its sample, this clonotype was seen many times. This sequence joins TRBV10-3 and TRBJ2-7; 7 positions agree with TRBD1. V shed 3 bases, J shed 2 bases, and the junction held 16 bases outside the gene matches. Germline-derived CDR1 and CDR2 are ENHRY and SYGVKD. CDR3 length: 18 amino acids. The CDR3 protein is CAISDLGGQSTSPYEQYF. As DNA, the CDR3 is TGTGCCATCAGTGACCTTGGGGGACAGTCCACAAGCCCCTACGAGCAGTACTTC.

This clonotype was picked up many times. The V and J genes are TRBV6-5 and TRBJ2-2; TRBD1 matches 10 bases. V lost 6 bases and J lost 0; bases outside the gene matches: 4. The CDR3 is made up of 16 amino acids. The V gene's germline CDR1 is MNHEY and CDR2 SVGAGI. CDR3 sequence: CASRLGQGANTGELFF. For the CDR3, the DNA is TGTGCCAGCAGACTCGGACAGGGGGCGAACACCGGGGAGCTGTTTTTT.